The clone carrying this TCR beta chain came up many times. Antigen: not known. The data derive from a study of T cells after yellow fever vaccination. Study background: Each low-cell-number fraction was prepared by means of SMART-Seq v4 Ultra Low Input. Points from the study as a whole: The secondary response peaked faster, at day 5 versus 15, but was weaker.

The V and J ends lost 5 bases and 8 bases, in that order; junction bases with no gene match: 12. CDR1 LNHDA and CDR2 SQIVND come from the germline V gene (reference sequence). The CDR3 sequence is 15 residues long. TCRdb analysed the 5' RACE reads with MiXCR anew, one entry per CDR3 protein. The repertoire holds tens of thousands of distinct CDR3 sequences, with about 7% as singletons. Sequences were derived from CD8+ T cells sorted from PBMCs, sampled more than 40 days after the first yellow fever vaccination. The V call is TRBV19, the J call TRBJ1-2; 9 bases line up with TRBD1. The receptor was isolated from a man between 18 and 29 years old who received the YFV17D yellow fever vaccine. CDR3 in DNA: TGTGCCAGTAGTTTGTTCCGGGACAGGGTAGACGGCTACACCTTC. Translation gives CASSLFRDRVDGYTF.